The present TCR beta chain was sequenced within a study of cytomegalovirus exposure and HLA in healthy donors. Whole-study results and caveats: The study listed 150 to 200 cytomegalovirus-associated TCR beta chains.

The CDR3 is made up of 14 amino acids. Trimming removed 8 bases from V and 4 bases from J; junction bases left unmatched: 7. CDR1 is ENHRY and CDR2 is SYGVKD in the germline V gene. The PCR used 60 Vbeta and 13 Jbeta primers. Method: immunoSEQ multiplex PCR; TCRdb's copy keeps in-frame clones and lacks some. The table lists roughly 200,000 clones, 75% to 90% of them singletons. For this clone: What it binds is not known.

The chain links TRBV10-3 to TRBJ2-7; 11 positions match TRBD1. The source material was PBMCs. The sequence was collected from a woman between 25 and 40 years old in good health and CMV-seronegative. In DNA form, the CDR3 reads TGTGCCATCGGCCGGGACAGGGGGATGTACGAGCAGTACTTC. Its translation is CAIGRDRGMYEQYF.